This T cell receptor (beta chain) was sequenced in a study of early T cells in non-severe SARS-CoV-2 infection. Whole-study context: Sequencing used unsorted whole-blood bulk RNA, so chains lack pairing. Study findings and constraints: VDJdb matching favored anti-spike CD8 responses, missing private and CD4 specificities.

As part of library construction, unique molecular identifiers were attached to individual cDNA molecules. MiXCR, applied by TCRdb to the 5' RACE reads, yields one record per CDR3 protein. The sample has tens of thousands of distinct CDR3 sequences, over 5% seen once. This clonotype occurred many times. Its target is not known. CDR1 is SGHDT and CDR2 is YYEEEE in the germline V gene. The CDR3 spans 13 residues. The V and J ends lost 0 bases and 10 bases respectively, with 13 bases between them. The clonotype comes from an adult who was a healthcare worker with PCR-confirmed SARS-CoV-2 infection or an uninfected control (not recorded which). V gene TRBV5-6 combines with J gene TRBJ1-2, with D hard to call. The sample consisted of whole blood, taken at baseline. CDR3: CASSLAGETHYTF. The CDR3, as DNA: TGTGCCAGCAGCTTGGCGGGAGAGACCCACTACACCTTC.